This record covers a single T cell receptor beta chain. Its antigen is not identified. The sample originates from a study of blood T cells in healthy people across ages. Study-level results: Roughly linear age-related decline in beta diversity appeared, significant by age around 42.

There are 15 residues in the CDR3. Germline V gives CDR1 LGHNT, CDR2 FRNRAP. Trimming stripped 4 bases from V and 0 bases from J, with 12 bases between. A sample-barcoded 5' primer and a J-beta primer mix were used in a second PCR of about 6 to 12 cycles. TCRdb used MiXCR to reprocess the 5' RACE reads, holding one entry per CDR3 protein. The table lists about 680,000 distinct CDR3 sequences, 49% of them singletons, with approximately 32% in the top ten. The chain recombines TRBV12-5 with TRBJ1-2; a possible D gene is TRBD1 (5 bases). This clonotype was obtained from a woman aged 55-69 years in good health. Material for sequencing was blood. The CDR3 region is CASGWGVPPNYGYTF. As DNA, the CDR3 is TGTGCTAGTGGTTGGGGGGTCCCTCCTAACTATGGCTACACCTTC. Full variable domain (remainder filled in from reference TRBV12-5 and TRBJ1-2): DARVTQTPRHKVTEMGQEVTMRCQPILGHNTVFWYRQTMMQGLELLAYFRNRAPLDDSGMPKDRFSAEMPDATLATLKIQPSEPRDSAVYFCASGWGVPPNYGYTFGSGTRLTVV.